The 3 T cell receptor beta chains below all came from one sample that was sequenced in a study of cytomegalovirus exposure and HLA in healthy donors. 13 Jbeta primers and 60 Vbeta primers were used for the PCR. Produced via immunoSEQ multiplex PCR; TCRdb's table is partial and in-frame only. The sample lists about 110,000 clones; approximately 81% were seen once. Sample: PBMCs. The receptors were sampled from a woman in her 30s in good health and CMV-seronegative.

V and J are TRBV5-1 and TRBJ2-5, with a tentative D call TRBD1 (5 bases). Germline lookup yields CDR1 SGHRS and CDR2 YFSETQ. Trimming shortened V by 3 bases and J by 5 bases, and 20 bases separated the two germline ends. This CDR3 contains 16 residues. The CDR3 spells CASSWTATGDGETQYF. DNA for the CDR3: TGCGCCAGCAGCTGGACCGCTACAGGAGATGGGGAGACCCAGTACTTC.

This chain uses TRBV5-4 with TRBJ2-7, with 9 positions matching TRBD2. Germline CDR1 SGHNT, CDR2 YYREEE (reference sequence). The length of the CDR3 is 15 residues. The V and J ends lost 4 bases and 2 bases, in that order; junction bases with no gene match: 7. CDR3 protein: CASSPEAGGPYEQYF. The CDR3 coding sequence is TGTGCCAGCAGCCCGGAAGCGGGAGGACCCTACGAGCAGTACTTC.

The chain has TRBV6-5 and TRBJ2-5; D might be TRBD1 (6 bases). V lost 4 bases to trimming and J lost 5 bases, with 14 bases between them. The germline V gene encodes CDR1 MNHEY and CDR2 SVGAGI. The CDR3 is made up of 14 amino acids. The chain's CDR3 is CASSSWTVRETQYF. The CDR3 region has the DNA TGTGCCAGCAGTTCATGGACAGTGCGGGAGACCCAGTACTTC.